The clone carrying this TCR beta chain was observed a handful of times. Its antigen is not known. In germline, CDR1 is SQVTM, CDR2 ANQGSEA. Deletions cut 4 bases from V and 4 bases from J, with 10 bases between. This CDR3 spans 12 amino acids. Produced via immunoSEQ multiplex PCR; TCRdb's table is partial and in-frame only. The data show roughly 23,000 clones, around 62% seen once. This entry belongs to a study of vaccination effects on CD4 cells after COVID-19. Pools of viral peptides were used by the ViraFEST assay to expand antigen-specific CD4+ T cells ahead of sequencing. Following culture for around 10 days, CD4+ T cells were isolated. Previously uninfected by SARS-CoV-2, the vaccine recipients also showed negative nucleocapsid antibodies. Each culture had half its medium swapped for IL-2 medium on days 3 and 7.

The sequences come from CD4+ T cells from PBMCs cultured with HCoV-NL63 spike peptides, collected before COVID-19 vaccination. The receptor's source is a human donor who received a COVID-19 vaccine. The chain carries TRBV29-1 and TRBJ1-1, with unresolved D. In DNA, the CDR3 is TGCAGCGTTGGGGAGGGTTTCACTGAAGCTTTCTTT. This encodes CSVGEGFTEAFF.